The source of this T cell receptor beta chain is a study of a mutant IDH1 vaccine in newly diagnosed glioma. CDR1 SGHDN and CDR2 FVKESK come from the germline V gene. The CDR3 runs 15 residues. After removal of 0 bases from V and 5 bases from J, the junction contained 2 bases not matched to a gene. The time point: baseline, week 1 (first vaccination visit). Specified treatment: pre-vaccination baseline after standard-of-care therapy. Profiled with immunoSEQ multiplex PCR; TCRdb holds only in-frame clones, not every one. Seen here are under 65,000 clones, 80% to 90% observed once, and the top ten hold nearly 20%. On this clone: Its specificity is unknown.

General study results and limits: Patients showed vaccine-induced immune responses at a rate of 80% to 95%.

The material sequenced was PBMCs, taken from a glioma patient treated with radiotherapy, temozolomide or both. The receptor was derived from a man aged 18 to 35 with glioma. The chain has TRBV14 and TRBJ2-7; 12 bases map to TRBD1. CDR3 DNA: TGTGCCAGCAGCCAAGAGGGACAGGGGGCGGACGAGCAGTACTTC. This sequence encodes CASSQEGQGADEQYF. The full variable domain, in which reference TRBV14 and TRBJ2-7 provide the parts outside the CDR3, is EAGVTQFPSHSVIEKGQTVTLRCDPISGHDNLYWYRRVMGKEIKFLLHFVKESKQDESGMPNNRFLAERTGGTYSTLKVQPAELEDSGVYFCASSQEGQGADEQYFGPGTRLTVT.